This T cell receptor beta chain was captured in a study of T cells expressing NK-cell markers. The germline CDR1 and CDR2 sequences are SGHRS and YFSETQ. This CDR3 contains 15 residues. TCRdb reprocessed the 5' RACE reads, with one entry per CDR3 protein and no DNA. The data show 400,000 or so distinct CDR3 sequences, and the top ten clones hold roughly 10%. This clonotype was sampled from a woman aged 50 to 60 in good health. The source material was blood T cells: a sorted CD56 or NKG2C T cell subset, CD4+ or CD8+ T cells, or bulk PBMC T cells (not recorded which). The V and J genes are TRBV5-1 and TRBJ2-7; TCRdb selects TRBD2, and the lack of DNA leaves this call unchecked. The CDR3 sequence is CASSSGRVEGYEQYF. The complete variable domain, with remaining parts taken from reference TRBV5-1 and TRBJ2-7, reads KAGVTQTPRYLIKTRGQQVTLSCSPISGHRSVSWYQQTPGQGLQFLFEYFSETQRNKGNFPGRFSGRQFSNSRSEMNVSTLELGDSALYLCASSSGRVEGYEQYFGPGTRLTVT.